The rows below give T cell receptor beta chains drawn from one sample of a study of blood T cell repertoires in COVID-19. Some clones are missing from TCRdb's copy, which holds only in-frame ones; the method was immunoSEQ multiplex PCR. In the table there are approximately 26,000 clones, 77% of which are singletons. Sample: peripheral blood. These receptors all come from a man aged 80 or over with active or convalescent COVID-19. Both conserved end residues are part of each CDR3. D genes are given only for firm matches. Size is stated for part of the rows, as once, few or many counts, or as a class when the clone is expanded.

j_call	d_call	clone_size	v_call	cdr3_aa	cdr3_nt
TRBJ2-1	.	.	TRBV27	CASSLPDSYNEQFF	TGTGCCAGCAGTTTACCCGACAGCTACAATGAGCAGTTCTTC
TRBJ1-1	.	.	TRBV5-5	CASSFSDRQFTEAFF	TGTGCCAGCAGCTTCAGCGACAGACAATTCACTGAAGCTTTCTTT
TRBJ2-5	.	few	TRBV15	CATSRELQQETQYF	TGTGCCACCAGCAGAGAGCTACAGCAAGAGACCCAGTACTTC
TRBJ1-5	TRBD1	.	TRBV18	CASSPDRGFNQPQHF	TGTGCCAGCTCACCAGACAGGGGTTTTAATCAGCCCCAGCATTTT
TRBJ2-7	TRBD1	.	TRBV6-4	CASSAPPTGNYEQYF	TGTGCCAGCAGTGCCCCACCGACAGGGAACTACGAGCAGTACTTC
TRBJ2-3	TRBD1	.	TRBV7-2	CASSLTGTGEGTQYF	TGTGCCAGCAGCTTAACCGGGACAGGGGAGGGTACGCAGTATTTT
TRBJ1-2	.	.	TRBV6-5	CASSYSSKIQYYGYTF	TGTGCCAGCAGTTACTCGAGTAAAATACAGTACTATGGCTACACCTTC
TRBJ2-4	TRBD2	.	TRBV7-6	CASSPGLAGYIQYF	TGTGCCAGCAGCCCAGGACTAGCGGGATACATTCAGTACTTC
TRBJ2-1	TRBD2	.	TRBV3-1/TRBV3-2	CASSLAGAPKDEQFF	TGTGCCAGCAGTCTAGCGGGGGCCCCCAAGGATGAGCAGTTCTTC
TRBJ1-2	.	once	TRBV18	CASSVSVYGYTF	TGTGCCAGCTCTGTATCAGTCTATGGCTACACCTTC
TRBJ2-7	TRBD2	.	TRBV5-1	CASSITSGAYEQYF	TGCGCCAGCAGCATAACTAGCGGGGCCTACGAGCAGTACTTC
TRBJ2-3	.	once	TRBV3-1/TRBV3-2	CASSYTQGDTQYF	TGTGCCAGCAGCTACACTCAGGGAGATACGCAGTATTTT
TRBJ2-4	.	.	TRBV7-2	CASSFRGQGKNIQYF	TGTGCCAGCAGCTTCCGAGGCCAGGGGAAAAACATTCAGTACTTC
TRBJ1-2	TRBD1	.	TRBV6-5	CASSYNRGGYTF	TGTGCCAGCAGTTACAACAGGGGTGGCTACACCTTC
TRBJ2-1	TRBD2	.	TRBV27	CASSTITSAGVVNEQFF	TGTGCCAGCAGTACTATTACATCAGCGGGAGTAGTGAATGAGCAGTTCTTC
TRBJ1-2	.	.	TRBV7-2	CASSVVATGQIYGYTF	TGTGCCAGCAGCGTGGTGGCCACTGGACAGATCTATGGCTACACCTTC
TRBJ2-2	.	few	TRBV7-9	CASSLTTTTAGNTGELFF	TGTGCCAGCAGCTTAACGACAACAACGGCGGGGAACACCGGGGAGCTGTTTTTT
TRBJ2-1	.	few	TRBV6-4	CASSDKAGSSYNEQFF	TGTGCCAGCAGTGACAAAGCGGGTAGCTCCTACAATGAGCAGTTCTTC
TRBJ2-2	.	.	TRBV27	CASSPWVGGTGELFF	TGTGCCAGCAGCCCTTGGGTGGGGGGAACCGGGGAGCTGTTTTTT
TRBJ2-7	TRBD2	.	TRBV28	CASTGGELTYEQYF	TGTGCCAGCACTGGGGGGGAGCTAACCTACGAGCAGTACTTC
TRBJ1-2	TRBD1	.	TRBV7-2	CASSPRTGSYTF	TGTGCCAGCAGCCCACGGACAGGGAGCTACACCTTC
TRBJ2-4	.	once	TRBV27	CASSSPARRDKNIQYF	TGTGCCAGCAGTTCCCCTGCCCGGAGAGACAAAAACATTCAGTACTTC
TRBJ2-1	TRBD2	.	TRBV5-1	CASSQGTSGSDIDEQFF	TGCGCCAGCAGCCAAGGGACTAGCGGGAGTGACATCGATGAGCAGTTCTTC
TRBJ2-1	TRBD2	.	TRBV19	CASSRGLAGRFSSYNEQFF	TGTGCCAGTAGTAGGGGACTAGCGGGACGTTTTAGCTCCTACAATGAGCAGTTCTTC
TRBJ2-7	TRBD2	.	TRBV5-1	CASSELAGGSYEQYF	TGCGCCAGCAGCGAACTAGCGGGAGGGAGCTACGAGCAGTACTTC
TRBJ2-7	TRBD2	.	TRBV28	CASIRREGNYEQYF	TGTGCCAGCATTCGACGGGAGGGAAACTACGAGCAGTACTTC
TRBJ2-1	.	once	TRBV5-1	CASSLEGGHYYNEQFF	TGCGCCAGCAGCTTGGAAGGGGGACACTACTACAATGAGCAGTTCTTC
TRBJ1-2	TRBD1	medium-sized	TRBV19	CASSSTGIFYGYTF	TGTGCCAGTAGTTCGACAGGGATCTTCTATGGCTACACCTTC
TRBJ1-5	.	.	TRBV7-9	CASSLAGDRQPQHF	TGTGCCAGCAGCTTAGCAGGAGATCGGCAGCCCCAGCATTTT
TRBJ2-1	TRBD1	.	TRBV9	CASSVATEGQDDDNEQFF	TGTGCCAGCAGCGTAGCAACGGAGGGACAGGACGACGACAATGAGCAGTTCTTC
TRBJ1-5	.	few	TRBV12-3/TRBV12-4	CASSTGQFPQHF	TGTGCCAGCAGCACAGGACAGTTTCCCCAGCATTTT